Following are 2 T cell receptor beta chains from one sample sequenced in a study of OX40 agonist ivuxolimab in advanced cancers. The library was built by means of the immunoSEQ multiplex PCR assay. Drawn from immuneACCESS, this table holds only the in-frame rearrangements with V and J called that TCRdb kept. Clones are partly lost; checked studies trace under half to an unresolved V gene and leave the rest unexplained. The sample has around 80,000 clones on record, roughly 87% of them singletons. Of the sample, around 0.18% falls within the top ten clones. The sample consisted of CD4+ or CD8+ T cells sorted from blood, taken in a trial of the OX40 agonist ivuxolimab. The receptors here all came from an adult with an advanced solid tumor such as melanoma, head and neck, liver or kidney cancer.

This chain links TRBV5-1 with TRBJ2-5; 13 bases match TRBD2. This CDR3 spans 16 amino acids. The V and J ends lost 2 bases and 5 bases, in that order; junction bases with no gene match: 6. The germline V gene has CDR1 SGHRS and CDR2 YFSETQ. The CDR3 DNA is TGCGCCAGCAGCTTCGGGACTAGCGGGGCAGGGGAGACCCAGTACTTC. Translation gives CASSFGTSGAGETQYF.

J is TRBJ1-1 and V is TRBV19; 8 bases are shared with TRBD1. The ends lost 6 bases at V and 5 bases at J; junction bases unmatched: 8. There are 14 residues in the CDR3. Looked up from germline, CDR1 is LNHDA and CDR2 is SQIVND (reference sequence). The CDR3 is CASRRDRGGTEAFF. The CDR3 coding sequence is TGTGCCAGTAGACGAGACAGGGGTGGAACTGAAGCTTTCTTT.